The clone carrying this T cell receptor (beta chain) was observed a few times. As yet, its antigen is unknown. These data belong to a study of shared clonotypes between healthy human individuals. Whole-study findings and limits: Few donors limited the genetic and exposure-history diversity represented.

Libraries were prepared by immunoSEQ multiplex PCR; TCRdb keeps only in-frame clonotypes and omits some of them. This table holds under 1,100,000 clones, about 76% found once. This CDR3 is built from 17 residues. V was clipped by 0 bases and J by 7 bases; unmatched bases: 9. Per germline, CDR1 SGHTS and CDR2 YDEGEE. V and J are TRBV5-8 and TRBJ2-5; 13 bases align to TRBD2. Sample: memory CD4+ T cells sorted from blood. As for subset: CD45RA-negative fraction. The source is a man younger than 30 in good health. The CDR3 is CASSLAPGLAGTGTQYF. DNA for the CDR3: TGTGCCAGCAGCTTGGCTCCGGGACTAGCGGGGACGGGGACCCAGTACTTC.